This T cell receptor beta chain is from a study of T-cell reconstitution after alpha-beta-depleted transplantation in children. Findings and limits, study-wide: Surviving thymic progenitors and recipient T cells were the source of high TCRbeta diversity at day 60 in some patients. After one year, T-cell counts and TCRbeta diversity mostly came from new T cells. Where alpha-beta T cells came from about two months after transplant was reportedly several hundred expanded graft clones.

A library of TCRbeta sequences, prepared with unique molecular identifiers, was generated. TCRdb reprocessed the PCR reads with MiXCR, giving one entry per CDR3 protein. The data hold 780,000 or so distinct CDR3 sequences, with roughly 16% observed a single time. This clonotype was seen a few times. Its target is not known. Trimming left V 1 base short and J 5 bases short, with 15 bases between. This CDR3 comprises 16 residues. CDR1 KGHSH and CDR2 LQKENI come from the germline V gene. This TCR came from a male patient younger than 18 who had a stem cell transplant for acute lymphoblastic leukemia, so the T cells may come from the graft donor. The input for sequencing was PBMCs, mostly from graft donor cells, taken 360 days after TCRalphabeta/CD19-depleted stem cell transplant. This rearrangement joins TRBV18 to TRBJ1-5; D is perhaps TRBD1 (5 bases). The CDR3 sequence is CASSPRGVIGDQPQHF. CDR3 in DNA: TGTGCCAGCTCACCACGAGGAGTTATAGGGGATCAGCCCCAGCATTTT.